This is a list of T cell receptor beta chains from one sample in a study of T cells in Graves' hyperthyroidism and ophthalmopathy. TCRdb re-derived calls from the multiplex PCR reads in MiXCR, one entry per CDR3 protein. This sample has fewer than 110,000 distinct CDR3 sequences, with about 45% found just once. The sequenced sample consisted of blood. The receptor set was obtained from a man aged 35-49 years with Graves' hyperthyroidism. Both conserved end residues are trimmed from each CDR3. Size values are once, few and many counts, or a class for expanded clones, and some rows have none.

clone size	V gene	CDR3 protein
many	TRBV6-5	ASRTNSYEQY
many	TRBV20-1	SASGGVPSYEQY
many	TRBV2	ASSKDSADTQY
many	TRBV6-1	ASSEAPVMRNQPQH
many	TRBV20-1	SAPPGGVGGYT
many	TRBV11-2	ASRGLSSTYEQY
many	TRBV2	ASSYGLDRDEQF
many	TRBV7-9	ATRGGPGMNTEAF
many	TRBV19	ASSMNRGWGTDTQY
many	TRBV12-3/TRBV12-4	ASSADREGTGELF
few	TRBV6-5	ASSYTRGPYSGYT
many	TRBV20-1	SARESGMGYNSPLH
many	TRBV19	ASRRAKGSYQSPLH
many	TRBV15	ATSNGNQPQH
many	TRBV7-9	ASSSSFLSTDTQY
.	TRBV5-5	ASSLASVNTGEQY
.	TRBV6-5	PSSSGGGGHT
many	TRBV11-3	ASSPGLVRYEQF
many	TRBV9	ASSVGPKGSGASGELF
many	TRBV5-6	ASSLRLGSGNQPQH
many	TRBV20-1	SASGVTGGEVMGQPQH
many	TRBV6-5	ASSYGEHYGYT
.	TRBV7-3	ASRVGTESYGYT
many	TRBV20-1	SALGLAGGRETQY
many	TRBV4-3	ASSQDRLAPYNEQF
many	TRBV7-3	ASSFRGSPYNEQF
.	TRBV6-6	ASRTTGTGIGELF
once	TRBV7-2	ASSLARLAYEQY
many	TRBV20-1	SARTPGQGGHEQY
.	TRBV20-1	SASTTSGSQNEQF
many	TRBV2	ASSEALAGGPGWDEQF
many	TRBV6-5	ASRAEGGQPQH
.	TRBV10-1	ASYGTGGHEQY
many	TRBV5-1	ASSSEGLSGELF
.	TRBV5-4	ASSQSSGWNSYEQY
many	TRBV12-3/TRBV12-4	ASSPYRGSEQF
many	TRBV24-1	ATSDFSTDQDTQY
many	TRBV6-5	ASSYSGGDRSEH
.	TRBV15	ATSSHSGEGQY
many	TRBV7-3	ASSSTGGWAGELF
.	TRBV2	AGTAAGEQF
many	TRBV2	ASSEAGASTGTQY
once	TRBV7-9	ASSFSGMGAREQF
many	TRBV5-1	ASRDGTEETQY
many	TRBV9	ASSLLTRDGYGYT
.	TRBV20-1	SAISESSNQPQH
many	TRBV7-9	ASSPSGQGAREQY
.	TRBV15	ATSSGRDSPHYEQY
many	TRBV5-1	ASSLGGTGTGELF
many	TRBV15	ATSRLGGPKETQY